This TCR beta chain was obtained from a study of OX40 agonist ivuxolimab in advanced cancers. Germline-derived CDR1 and CDR2 are LNHDA and SQIVND (reference sequence). CDR3 length: 14 residues. V lost 5 bases, J lost 6 bases, and 8 bases stayed unmatched. TCRdb's table, derived via immunoSEQ multiplex PCR, lists solely in-frame clones and lacks some. This sample has roughly 70,000 clones, with approximately 88% found just once. This chain connects TRBV19 to TRBJ1-2; TRBD1 matches 8 bases. Sample: CD4+ or CD8+ T cells sorted from blood, taken in a trial of the OX40 agonist ivuxolimab. The clonotype originates from an adult with an advanced solid tumor such as melanoma, head and neck, liver or kidney cancer. CDR3 protein: CASSPRTGTHGYTF. The DNA for the CDR3 is TGTGCCAGTAGTCCAAGGACAGGGACCCATGGCTACACCTTC.